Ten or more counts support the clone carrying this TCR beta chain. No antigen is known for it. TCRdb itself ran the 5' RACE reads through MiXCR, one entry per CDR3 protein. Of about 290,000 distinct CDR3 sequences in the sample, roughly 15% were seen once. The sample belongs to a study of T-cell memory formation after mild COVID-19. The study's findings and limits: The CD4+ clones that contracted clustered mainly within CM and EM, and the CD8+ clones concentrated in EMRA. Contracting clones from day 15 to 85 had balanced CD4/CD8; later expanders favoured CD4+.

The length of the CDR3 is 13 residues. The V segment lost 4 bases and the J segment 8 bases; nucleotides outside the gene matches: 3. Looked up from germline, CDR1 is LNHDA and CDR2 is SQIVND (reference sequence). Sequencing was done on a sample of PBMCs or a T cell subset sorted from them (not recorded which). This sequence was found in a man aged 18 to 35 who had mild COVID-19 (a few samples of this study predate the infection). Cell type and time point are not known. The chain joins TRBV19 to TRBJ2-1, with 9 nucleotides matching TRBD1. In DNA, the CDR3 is TGTGCCAGTAGTACTCGACAGGGGGATGAGCAGTTCTTC. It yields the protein CASSTRQGDEQFF.